This is a list of T cell receptor beta chains from one sample in a study of T cell responses to AZD1222 COVID-19 vaccine. Generated by immunoSEQ multiplex PCR, the TCRdb table keeps only in-frame clones and is missing some. Among about 130,000 clones listed, 87% were seen once. This sample comprised peripheral blood, obtained on day 0 of AZD1222 vaccination. The receptors originated from an adult in good health. Each CDR3 is given with its conserved first and last residue. A D gene is named only where the DNA matches it firmly. Clone size appears in some rows only: once, few, many, or a class for an expanded clone.

J gene: TRBJ1-2
V gene: TRBV29-1
D gene: .
CDR3 length: 15
clone size: .
CDR3 protein: CSVEGDWVSNYGYTF
CDR3 DNA: TGCAGCGTTGAAGGTGATTGGGTTTCTAACTATGGCTACACCTTC

J gene: TRBJ2-3
V gene: TRBV28
D gene: .
CDR3 length: 14
clone size: .
CDR3 protein: CASSFFGPRDTQYF
CDR3 DNA: TGTGCCAGCAGTTTCTTTGGGCCGCGAGATACGCAGTATTTT

J gene: TRBJ2-3
V gene: TRBV2
D gene: .
CDR3 length: 16
clone size: .
CDR3 protein: CASSEAGASGTDTQYF
CDR3 DNA: TGTGCCAGCAGTGAAGCCGGGGCTAGCGGCACAGATACGCAGTATTTT

J gene: TRBJ2-7
V gene: TRBV5-1
D gene: TRBD2
CDR3 length: 16
clone size: .
CDR3 protein: CASSWGEAGFSYEQYF
CDR3 DNA: TGCGCCAGCAGCTGGGGGGAAGCGGGGTTTTCCTACGAGCAGTACTTC

J gene: TRBJ1-3
V gene: TRBV3-1/TRBV3-2
D gene: .
CDR3 length: 14
clone size: .
CDR3 protein: CASSPRDNGNTIYF
CDR3 DNA: TGTGCCAGCAGCCCCCGGGACAATGGAAACACCATATATTTT

J gene: TRBJ2-7
V gene: TRBV9
D gene: .
CDR3 length: 15
clone size: few
CDR3 protein: CASSVEATPANEQYF
CDR3 DNA: TGTGCCAGCAGCGTAGAGGCGACTCCGGCGAACGAGCAGTACTTC

J gene: TRBJ1-5
V gene: TRBV3-1/TRBV3-2
D gene: TRBD1
CDR3 length: 17
clone size: .
CDR3 protein: CASSLGTGGTLNQPQHF
CDR3 DNA: TGTGCCAGCAGCCTAGGGACAGGGGGCACCTTAAATCAGCCCCAGCATTTT

J gene: TRBJ2-3
V gene: TRBV6-5
D gene: TRBD1
CDR3 length: 16
clone size: .
CDR3 protein: CASSSGVRGLGDTQYF
CDR3 DNA: TGTGCCAGCAGTTCGGGCGTCAGGGGGCTCGGAGATACGCAGTATTTT

J gene: TRBJ1-5
V gene: TRBV27
D gene: .
CDR3 length: 15
clone size: .
CDR3 protein: CASRPDGNSNQPQHF
CDR3 DNA: TGTGCCAGCAGACCGGACGGTAATAGCAATCAGCCCCAGCATTTT

J gene: TRBJ1-1
V gene: TRBV2
D gene: .
CDR3 length: 12
clone size: .
CDR3 protein: CASNRMNTEAFF
CDR3 DNA: TGTGCCAGCAACCGGATGAACACTGAAGCTTTCTTT

J gene: TRBJ1-2
V gene: TRBV6-2/TRBV6-3
D gene: TRBD1
CDR3 length: 12
clone size: .
CDR3 protein: CASSPTNRGHTF
CDR3 DNA: TGTGCCAGCAGTCCAACCAACAGGGGACACACCTTC

J gene: TRBJ1-4
V gene: TRBV28
D gene: .
CDR3 length: 16
clone size: .
CDR3 protein: CASSFSGETTNEKLFF
CDR3 DNA: TGTGCCAGCAGTTTTTCAGGGGAAACAACTAATGAAAAACTGTTTTTT

J gene: TRBJ1-4
V gene: TRBV4-2
D gene: .
CDR3 length: 17
clone size: .
CDR3 protein: CASSQFGSSQGNEKLFF
CDR3 DNA: TGTGCCAGCAGCCAATTCGGGTCGAGTCAGGGAAATGAAAAACTGTTTTTT

J gene: TRBJ1-5
V gene: TRBV6-1
D gene: TRBD1
CDR3 length: 16
clone size: .
CDR3 protein: CASSARQGFSNQPQHF
CDR3 DNA: TGTGCCAGCAGTGCAAGACAGGGTTTTAGCAATCAGCCCCAGCATTTT

J gene: TRBJ1-1
V gene: TRBV18
D gene: TRBD1
CDR3 length: 14
clone size: .
CDR3 protein: CASSPGQGNTEAFF
CDR3 DNA: TGTGCCAGCTCGCCGGGACAGGGGAACACTGAAGCTTTCTTT

J gene: TRBJ1-5
V gene: TRBV7-2
D gene: .
CDR3 length: 13
clone size: .
CDR3 protein: CASSLSGGQPQHF
CDR3 DNA: TGTGCCAGCAGCTTGTCAGGTGGACAGCCCCAGCATTTT

J gene: TRBJ2-1
V gene: TRBV30
D gene: .
CDR3 length: 16
clone size: .
CDR3 protein: CAWRARLVLTYGEQFF
CDR3 DNA: TGTGCCTGGAGGGCGCGACTAGTCTTAACCTACGGGGAGCAGTTCTTC

J gene: TRBJ1-2
V gene: TRBV28
D gene: .
CDR3 length: 13
clone size: few
CDR3 protein: CASSQTDNYGYTF
CDR3 DNA: TGTGCCAGCAGTCAGACAGATAACTATGGCTACACCTTC

J gene: TRBJ1-1
V gene: TRBV30
D gene: .
CDR3 length: 11
clone size: .
CDR3 protein: CAWSVWGEAFF
CDR3 DNA: TGTGCCTGGAGTGTATGGGGAGAAGCTTTCTTT

J gene: TRBJ2-2
V gene: TRBV7-2
D gene: TRBD2
CDR3 length: 16
clone size: .
CDR3 protein: CASSLQRGPNTGELFF
CDR3 DNA: TGTGCCAGCAGCTTACAGCGGGGGCCGAACACCGGGGAGCTGTTTTTT

J gene: TRBJ1-1
V gene: TRBV30
D gene: .
CDR3 length: 14
clone size: once
CDR3 protein: CAWSVGTGSFEAFF
CDR3 DNA: TGTGCCTGGAGTGTAGGAACAGGGAGTTTTGAAGCTTTCTTT

J gene: TRBJ2-3
V gene: TRBV4-2
D gene: .
CDR3 length: 19
clone size: .
CDR3 protein: CASSQEPLVGLGDFGTQYF
CDR3 DNA: TGTGCCAGCAGCCAAGAACCTCTAGTGGGACTGGGTGATTTTGGGACGCAGTATTTT

J gene: TRBJ1-6
V gene: TRBV4-1
D gene: TRBD1
CDR3 length: 16
clone size: few
CDR3 protein: CASRPDRATYNSPLHF
CDR3 DNA: TGCGCCAGCAGGCCCGACAGGGCCACCTATAATTCACCCCTCCACTTT

J gene: TRBJ1-2
V gene: TRBV29-1
D gene: TRBD1
CDR3 length: 13
clone size: .
CDR3 protein: CSHNGDRGNGYTF
CDR3 DNA: TGCAGCCACAATGGGGACAGGGGAAATGGCTACACCTTC

J gene: TRBJ1-1
V gene: TRBV10-3
D gene: .
CDR3 length: 13
clone size: .
CDR3 protein: CAISEAGYTEAFF
CDR3 DNA: TGTGCCATCAGTGAAGCAGGGTACACTGAAGCTTTCTTT

J gene: TRBJ1-6
V gene: TRBV2
D gene: TRBD1
CDR3 length: 14
clone size: .
CDR3 protein: CASSEGTGWSPLHF
CDR3 DNA: TGTGCCAGCAGTGAAGGGACAGGGTGGTCACCCCTCCACTTT

J gene: TRBJ1-5
V gene: TRBV6-1
D gene: TRBD1
CDR3 length: 17
clone size: .
CDR3 protein: CASSAVPGQSYNQPQHF
CDR3 DNA: TGTGCCAGCAGTGCCGTACCGGGACAGAGTTACAATCAGCCCCAGCATTTT

J gene: TRBJ1-6
V gene: TRBV2
D gene: .
CDR3 length: 15
clone size: .
CDR3 protein: CASRSGGQRTTPLHF
CDR3 DNA: TGTGCCAGCAGGTCCGGGGGGCAGCGTACAACACCCCTCCACTTT

J gene: TRBJ1-2
V gene: TRBV7-2
D gene: TRBD1
CDR3 length: 15
clone size: few
CDR3 protein: CASSSSSGGDYGYTF
CDR3 DNA: TGTGCCAGCAGCTCTTCTTCAGGGGGCGACTATGGCTACACCTTC

J gene: TRBJ1-2
V gene: TRBV12-3/TRBV12-4
D gene: .
CDR3 length: 13
clone size: .
CDR3 protein: CASSARQSYGYTF
CDR3 DNA: TGTGCCAGCAGTGCCCGACAGTCCTATGGCTACACCTTC

J gene: TRBJ1-2
V gene: TRBV29-1
D gene: .
CDR3 length: 14
clone size: .
CDR3 protein: CSVAAVARSYGYTF
CDR3 DNA: TGCAGCGTCGCGGCCGTCGCTAGGTCTTATGGCTACACCTTC

J gene: TRBJ1-2
V gene: TRBV6-5
D gene: TRBD1
CDR3 length: 12
clone size: .
CDR3 protein: CASSYRQGINTF
CDR3 DNA: TGTGCCAGCAGTTACCGACAGGGTATCAACACCTTC

J gene: TRBJ2-7
V gene: TRBV5-1
D gene: TRBD1
CDR3 length: 15
clone size: .
CDR3 protein: CASSPDRGLSYEQYF
CDR3 DNA: TGCGCCAGCAGCCCGGACAGGGGGCTCTCCTACGAGCAGTACTTC

J gene: TRBJ1-6
V gene: TRBV6-6
D gene: .
CDR3 length: 17
clone size: .
CDR3 protein: CASSPRGTSSYNSPLHF
CDR3 DNA: TGTGCCAGCAGTCCTAGGGGGACCAGCTCCTATAATTCACCCCTCCACTTT

J gene: TRBJ2-7
V gene: TRBV7-9
D gene: .
CDR3 length: 12
clone size: .
CDR3 protein: CASSTVAYEQYF
CDR3 DNA: TGTGCCAGCTCGACAGTTGCCTACGAGCAGTACTTC

J gene: TRBJ1-1
V gene: TRBV6-5
D gene: .
CDR3 length: 13
clone size: once
CDR3 protein: CASIGQRNTEAFF
CDR3 DNA: TGTGCCAGCATTGGCCAGAGGAACACTGAAGCTTTCTTT

J gene: TRBJ2-3
V gene: TRBV3-1/TRBV3-2
D gene: .
CDR3 length: 14
clone size: .
CDR3 protein: CASSQKGGADTQYF
CDR3 DNA: TGTGCCAGCAGCCAAAAGGGGGGCGCCGATACGCAGTATTTT

J gene: TRBJ1-5
V gene: TRBV19
D gene: .
CDR3 length: 13
clone size: once
CDR3 protein: CASSISRVSPQHF
CDR3 DNA: TGTGCCAGTAGTATATCCAGGGTCTCGCCCCAGCATTTT

J gene: TRBJ2-1
V gene: TRBV3-1/TRBV3-2
D gene: .
CDR3 length: 18
clone size: few
CDR3 protein: CASSHLNGTPNSYNEQFF
CDR3 DNA: TGTGCCAGCAGCCATCTAAACGGGACTCCCAACTCCTACAATGAGCAGTTCTTC

J gene: TRBJ2-7
V gene: TRBV6-5
D gene: .
CDR3 length: 14
clone size: .
CDR3 protein: CASSYRRRGDEQYF
CDR3 DNA: TGTGCCAGCAGTTATCGGAGGCGGGGAGACGAGCAGTACTTC

J gene: TRBJ1-4
V gene: TRBV19
D gene: .
CDR3 length: 18
clone size: .
CDR3 protein: CASSILGGAIITNEKLFF
CDR3 DNA: TGTGCCAGTAGTATTCTCGGGGGCGCGATTATAACTAATGAAAAACTGTTTTTT

J gene: TRBJ1-2
V gene: TRBV6-2/TRBV6-3
D gene: .
CDR3 length: 14
clone size: .
CDR3 protein: CASSTDLRHYGYTF
CDR3 DNA: TGTGCCAGCAGTACCGACCTTCGGCACTATGGCTACACCTTC

J gene: TRBJ2-1
V gene: TRBV7-9
D gene: .
CDR3 length: 13
clone size: .
CDR3 protein: CASSFIRPGEQFF
CDR3 DNA: TGTGCCAGCAGCTTCATACGACCAGGCGAGCAGTTCTTC